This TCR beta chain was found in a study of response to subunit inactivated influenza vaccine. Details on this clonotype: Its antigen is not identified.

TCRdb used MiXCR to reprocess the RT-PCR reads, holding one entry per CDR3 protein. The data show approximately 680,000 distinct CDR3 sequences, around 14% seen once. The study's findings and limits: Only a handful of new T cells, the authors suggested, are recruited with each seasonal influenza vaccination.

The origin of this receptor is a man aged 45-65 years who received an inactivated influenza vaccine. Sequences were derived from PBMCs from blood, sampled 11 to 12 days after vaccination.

In DNA form, the CDR3 reads TGTGCCAGCAGTTTAGAATACCGGACAGGGGAGGGCTACACCTTC. Translated: CASSLEYRTGEGYTF. The chain is built from TRBV12-3 or TRBV12-4 and TRBJ1-2; 9 bases agree with TRBD1. The junction had 8 bases not matched to a gene; V was cut back by 1 base and J by 8 bases. CDR3 size: 15 residues.